Shown below are 26 T cell receptor beta chains from a single sample sequenced in a study of T cell repertoires in cytomegalovirus infection (dated by TCRdb to between 2018 and 2021). This specimen's treatment or condition label, interpreted: in vitro stimulation with specific CMV peptide epitopes to enrich CMV-specific T cells. Instrument used: Illumina HiSeq 1500. TCRdb reprocessing: public reads trimmed at Q25 with fastp, clones called with MiXCR, in-frame beta chains kept. One record per CDR3 amino acid sequence lists the most common genes and DNA. In this sample the table shows around 710,000 distinct CDR3 sequences, roughly 29% of which occur a single time. The top ten clonotypes cover about an eighth of the sample. No antigens are known for them. The input for sequencing was cultured CD8+ T cells from PBMCs, taken from culture after CMV antigen stimulation. These receptor sequences come from a human donor in good health (CMV status not recorded). Some clones in this sample may be carry-over from other donors' samples.

The rearrangement links TRBV14 to TRBJ2-3; D not resolved. There are 14 residues in the CDR3. Trimming cost V 0 bases and J 0 bases, with 4 bases left between them. Germline V gives CDR1 SGHDN, CDR2 FVKESK. In DNA form, the CDR3 reads TGTGCCAGCAGCCAAGATGACAGCACAGATACGCAGTATTTT. Translated: CASSQDDSTDTQYF. Full variable domain (remainder filled in from reference TRBV14 and TRBJ2-3): EAGVTQFPSHSVIEKGQTVTLRCDPISGHDNLYWYRRVMGKEIKFLLHFVKESKQDESGMPNNRFLAERTGGTYSTLKVQPAELEDSGVYFCASSQDDSTDTQYFGPGTRLTVL.

The sample holds many counts of this clonotype. This chain connects TRBV7-2 to TRBJ1-1; D not certain. With 0 bases removed from V and 5 bases from J, the gap between germline ends came to 10 bases. The V gene's germline CDR1 is SGHTA and CDR2 FQGNSA. The CDR3 extends over 14 amino acids. The CDR3 spells CASSLASWGTEAFF. The CDR3 DNA reads as TGTGCCAGCAGCTTAGCGTCTTGGGGAACTGAAGCTTTCTTT.

This clonotype has just a few counts. The chain employs TRBV14 and TRBJ2-7; 8 nucleotides align to TRBD1. The V segment lost 0 bases and the J segment 4 bases; nucleotides outside the gene matches: 5. The CDR3 loop spans 15 amino acids. Germline V gene sequence: CDR1 SGHDN, CDR2 FVKESK. The CDR3 region is CASSQDDRGRYEQYF. CDR3 DNA: TGTGCCAGCAGCCAAGATGACAGGGGAAGGTACGAGCAGTACTTC.

Here the CDR3 reads CSARGTGGWGYGYTF. For the CDR3, the DNA is TGCAGTGCTAGGGGCACAGGGGGCTGGGGCTATGGCTACACCTTC. The chain has TRBV20-1 and TRBJ1-2; 9 nucleotides align to TRBD1. The V and J ends lost 3 bases and 4 bases, in that order; junction bases with no gene match: 9. The germline CDR1 and CDR2 sequences are DFQATT and SNEGSKA (reference sequence). The CDR3 extends over 15 amino acids.

The gene calls are TRBV6-5 and TRBJ1-1, with 7 positions matching TRBD1. Germline trimming cut 6 bases from V and 0 bases from J; bases unmatched to any gene: 7. The CDR3 is 15 residues long. Germline-derived CDR1 and CDR2 are MNHEY and SVGAGI. Written as DNA, the CDR3 is TGTGCCAGCAGCCAGGGGGGATTTATGAACACTGAAGCTTTCTTT. The encoded protein is CASSQGGFMNTEAFF.

CDR3 in amino acids: CASTHAGRLIYGYTF. The DNA of the CDR3 is TGTGCCAGCACCCACGCGGGACGCCTAATCTATGGCTACACCTTC. This chain links TRBV5-8 with TRBJ1-2, with D perhaps matching TRBD1 (5 bases). This CDR3 contains 15 residues. Per the germline V gene, CDR1 is SGHTS and CDR2 is YDEGEE. The V gene lost 6 bases and the J gene lost 4 bases, with 19 bases spanning the gap.

The rearrangement joins TRBV7-6 to TRBJ2-1; D is unresolved. Trimming stripped 4 bases from V and 6 bases from J, with 10 bases between. The CDR3 covers 13 residues. Germline loops: CDR1 SGHVS, CDR2 FNYEAQ. CDR3 protein: CASSSALGNEQFF. Written as DNA, the CDR3 is TGTGCCAGCAGCTCCGCTTTGGGCAATGAGCAGTTCTTC.

The CDR3 is CASSLLQGTSSYNEQFF. The CDR3, as DNA: TGCGCCAGTAGCCTCTTACAGGGGACTTCCTCCTACAATGAGCAGTTCTTC. V gene TRBV5-1 combines with J gene TRBJ2-1; possibly TRBD1 for D (7 bases). CDR3 length equals 17 residues. Germline CDR1 SGHRS, CDR2 YFSETQ. Trimming took 8 bases from V and 0 from J, leaving 21 bases between them.

The chain carries TRBV19 and TRBJ2-7; no definite D call. The V gene lost 3 bases and the J gene lost 0 bases, with 12 bases spanning the gap. The germline CDR1 and CDR2 sequences are LNHDA and SQIVND (reference sequence). CDR3 length: 15 residues. The CDR3 region is CASSMGQASSYEQYF. In DNA form, the CDR3 reads TGTGCCAGTAGTATGGGTCAGGCGTCCTCCTACGAGCAGTACTTC.

The chain employs TRBV7-9 and TRBJ1-1; D might be TRBD1 (5 bases). CDR3 length: 12 residues. The germline CDR1 and CDR2 sequences are SEHNR and FQNEAQ (reference sequence). The DNA of the CDR3 is TGTGTCTCCGGGGCACCCCACCTCGCAGCTTTCTTT. The encoded protein is CVSGAPHLAAFF.

The chain carries TRBV27 and TRBJ2-3; 8 nucleotides align to TRBD1. Germline CDR1 is MNHEY and CDR2 is SMNVEV (reference sequence). This CDR3 region has 13 residues. V lost 10 bases to trimming and J lost 5 bases; unmatched junction nucleotides: 8. This CDR3 reads CATRTGLGDTQYF. In DNA, the CDR3 is TGTGCCACCCGGACAGGGCTTGGAGATACGCAGTATTTT.

The chain carries TRBV6-8 and TRBJ2-7; possible D gene TRBD2, 5 bases. This CDR3 has 14 amino acids. Looked up from germline, CDR1 is MNHGY and CDR2 is SAAAGT. V was pared by 2 bases and J by 2 bases, with 10 bases between. As DNA, the CDR3 is TGTGCCAGCAGTTACAGAGAGGGCCCCTACGAGCAGTACGTC. The encoded protein is CASSYREGPYEQYV.

V and J are TRBV12-3 or TRBV12-4 and TRBJ2-2; no reliable D call. V was cut by 6 bases and J by 3 bases, with 5 bases left in between. The CDR3 sequence is 12 residues long. CDR3 loop: CASRQDTGELFF. CDR3 nucleotides: TGTGCCAGCAGGCAGGACACCGGGGAGCTGTTTTTT.

The gene calls are TRBV6-1 and TRBJ1-4; a weak D match, TRBD1 (5 bases). Germline assignment: CDR1 MNHNS and CDR2 SASEGT. Trimming stripped 5 bases from V and 8 bases from J, with 15 bases between. The length of the CDR3 is 14 residues. Written as DNA, the CDR3 is TGTGCCAGCAGTTACGATCAGGGTGGCGAAAAACTGTTTTTT. Amino acids: CASSYDQGGEKLFF.

The chain is built from TRBV12-3 or TRBV12-4 and TRBJ1-2; weak D call: TRBD1 (6 bases). Trimming cost V 7 bases and J 2 bases, with 20 bases left between them. The CDR3 has 16 amino acids. CDR3 region: CASTYLPGGGNYGYTF. The CDR3 DNA is TGTGCCAGCACTTATCTTCCTGGGGGGGGCAACTATGGCTACACCTTC.

This chain's CDR3 is CSARGGIEQFF. The CDR3 DNA is TGCAGTGCTAGGGGGGGGATTGAGCAGTTCTTC. This chain joins TRBV20-1 and TRBJ2-1; 7 bases fit TRBD2. The CDR3 runs 11 residues. Germline assignment: CDR1 DFQATT and CDR2 SNEGSKA (reference sequence). V lost 3 bases, J lost 9 bases, and 2 bases stayed unmatched.

The rearrangement joins TRBV27 to TRBJ1-2; 7 nucleotides match TRBD1. V lost 2 bases and J lost 6; bases outside the gene matches: 12. CDR3 size: 16 residues. Germline V gene sequence: CDR1 MNHEY, CDR2 SMNVEV (reference sequence). The CDR3 DNA reads as TGTGCCAGCAGTTTAAGAGGCAGGACAGGAGTCGATGGCTACACCTTC. Residues: CASSLRGRTGVDGYTF.

This clonotype was counted many times. This chain connects TRBV7-8 to TRBJ1-5; 10 nucleotides match TRBD1. V lost 5 bases, J lost 10 bases, and 14 bases stayed unmatched. The CDR3 is made up of 16 amino acids. CDR1 and CDR2 (germline): SGHVS, FQNEAQ. The CDR3 coding sequence is TGTGCCAGCAGCGATAGAGGGACAGGGGCTGTTCGCCCCCAGCATTTT. Translated, it gives CASSDRGTGAVRPQHF.

This clonotype turned up a few times. V usage is TRBV27 and J usage is TRBJ2-5, with 7 bases identical to TRBD2. V shed 5 bases and J 4 bases; nucleotides not matched to a gene: 13. Germline CDR1 MNHEY, CDR2 SMNVEV (reference sequence). The CDR3 has 16 amino acids. CDR3 DNA sequence: TGTGCCAGCAGTCTTAGCCTGGGGGGGGACCCAGAGACCCAGTACTTC. It encodes CASSLSLGGDPETQYF.

The chain is built from TRBV2 and TRBJ2-1, with D perhaps matching TRBD2 (5 bases). CDR1 and CDR2 (germline): SNHLY, FYNNEI. The CDR3 spans 15 residues. The V and J ends lost 7 bases and 0 bases respectively, with 13 bases between them. This CDR3 reads CASIQDLSSYNEQFF. CDR3 in DNA: TGTGCCAGCATCCAGGACTTAAGCTCCTACAATGAGCAGTTCTTC.

This chain uses TRBV2 with TRBJ2-2; TRBD2 agrees at 15 bases. Germline loops: CDR1 SNHLY, CDR2 FYNNEI. The CDR3 has 21 residues. The V segment lost 7 bases and the J segment 1 base; nucleotides outside the gene matches: 16. The CDR3 spells CASIEGFIGLAGGLNTGELFF. CDR3 coding DNA: TGTGCCAGCATTGAGGGTTTTATTGGACTAGCGGGGGGGCTGAACACCGGGGAGCTGTTTTTT.

The V gene is TRBV2, the J gene TRBJ1-5, with D unclear. Trimming left V 4 bases short and J 5 bases short, with 15 bases between. There are 15 residues in the CDR3. CDR1 is SNHLY, CDR2 FYNNEI, per germline. This CDR3 reads CASSVAPSGDQPQHF. CDR3 in DNA: TGTGCCAGCAGTGTAGCACCGTCCGGTGATCAGCCCCAGCATTTT.

In this sample, this clonotype turned up a few times. The V and J genes are TRBV27 and TRBJ2-3; TRBD2 aligns across 8 bases. The CDR3 runs to 16 residues. CDR1 and CDR2 from the germline V gene are MNHEY and SMNVEV (reference sequence). V gave up 6 bases and J gave up 1 base; unmatched junction bases: 9. As DNA, the CDR3 is TGTGCCAGCAGCCCATCAGCGGGGGACCGCACAGATACGCAGTATTTT. The encoded protein is CASSPSAGDRTDTQYF.

The chain recombines TRBV5-6 with TRBJ2-2; weak D call: TRBD1 (6 bases). The V gene lost 4 bases and the J gene lost 0 bases, with 13 bases spanning the gap. This CDR3 has 16 residues. The germline V gene encodes CDR1 SGHDT and CDR2 YYEEEE. Here the CDR3 DNA reads TGTGCCAGCAGCAGCACGGGACATACGAACACCGGGGAGCTGTTTTTT. It translates to CASSSTGHTNTGELFF.

This sequence joins TRBV29-1 and TRBJ2-1, with 8 bases that match TRBD2. Germline assignment: CDR1 SQVTM and CDR2 ANQGSEA. Losses at the gene ends were 5 bases for V and 0 bases for J; bases not matched to a gene: 0. The CDR3 has 13 amino acids. The CDR3 DNA reads TGCAGCGTTCTAGCGGGCTCCTACAATGAGCAGTTCTTC. This sequence encodes CSVLAGSYNEQFF.

This clonotype showed up just a few times. This rearrangement joins TRBV12-3 or TRBV12-4 to TRBJ2-7; 8 nucleotides agree with TRBD1. Unmatched junction bases numbered 9, after V lost 4 bases and J lost 4 bases. The CDR3 totals 15 residues. CDR3 region: CASSSGYWDRYEQYV. CDR3 DNA sequence: TGTGCCAGCAGTTCAGGGTATTGGGACAGGTACGAGCAGTACGTC.